This T cell receptor beta chain was captured in a study of cytomegalovirus exposure and HLA in healthy donors. Whole-study findings and limits: Productive status was seen about 90% or about 30% of the time for most TCR beta V segments in an earlier analysis.

Trimming pared 2 bases from V and 11 bases from J, leaving 17 bases between. The CDR3 is made up of 14 amino acids. The germline gives CDR1 SGHVS, CDR2 FQNEAQ. The PCR made use of 60 Vbeta and 13 Jbeta primers. Here immunoSEQ multiplex PCR was the method, and the copy in TCRdb shows in-frame clones only, minus some. The sample carries 250,000 to 300,000 clones, approximately 84% recorded once. Remarks on this clone: Its target is unknown.

The TCR was taken from a woman in her thirties or forties in good health and CMV-seropositive. Sequenced input: PBMCs. The chain combines TRBV7-8 with TRBJ2-3; D possibly corresponds to TRBD2 (6 bases). The CDR3 spells CASSLIREPRRQYF. Here the CDR3 DNA reads TGTGCCAGCAGCTTAATACGGGAGCCCCGGAGGCAGTATTTT.